Following are 24 T cell receptor beta chains from one sample sequenced in a study of blood T cell repertoires in COVID-19. Clones were read by immunoSEQ multiplex PCR, and TCRdb kept only the in-frame ones, dropping some. Of over 80,000 clones listed, roughly nine tenths are singletons. Sequenced sample: peripheral blood. Every receptor here comes from a man between 45 and 60 years old with acute or convalescent COVID-19.

The chain is built from TRBV5-6 and TRBJ2-7; D is undetermined. V dropped 4 bases and J dropped 4 bases, with 12 bases sitting between them. There are 13 residues in the CDR3. CDR1 is SGHDT and CDR2 is YYEEEE in the germline V gene. For the CDR3, the DNA is TGTGCCAGCAGCAAAGTCGACGGGTACGAGCAGTACTTC. Amino acids: CASSKVDGYEQYF.

This sequence joins TRBV6-6 and TRBJ1-2, with D tentatively TRBD1 (6 bases). This CDR3 region has 13 residues. Germline V gene data show CDR1 as MNHNY and CDR2 as SVGAGI (reference sequence). V shed 5 bases and J shed 4 bases, with 11 bases lying between them. The CDR3 loop reads CASSPDRRYGYTF. DNA of the CDR3: TGTGCCAGCAGTCCAGACAGGCGCTATGGCTACACCTTC.

The CDR3 is CASSQANTGTGNTIYF. The CDR3 coding sequence is TGCGCCAGCAGCCAAGCTAACACAGGGACGGGAAACACCATATATTTT. The chain carries TRBV4-1 and TRBJ1-3; a possible D gene is TRBD1 (6 bases). V was pared by 1 base and J by 4 bases, with 14 bases between. The germline V gene encodes CDR1 MGHRA and CDR2 YSYEKL. This CDR3 has 16 residues.

The rearrangement links TRBV7-3 to TRBJ2-7; a possible D gene is TRBD2 (6 bases). CDR1 and CDR2 from the germline V gene are SGHTA and FQGTGA. CDR3 length: 17 amino acids. CDR3 loop: CELRAAVGGANSYEQYF. The CDR3 bases are TGTGAGCTCAGGGCAGCGGTGGGCGGGGCTAACTCCTACGAGCAGTACTTC.

The chain has TRBV9 and TRBJ1-3; 8 bases match TRBD1. The CDR3 is made up of 16 amino acids. Germline CDR1 SGDLS, CDR2 YYNGEE. Trimming took 0 bases from V and 4 from J; bases not matched to a gene: 6. The CDR3 protein is CASSVAGGALGNTIYF. CDR3 DNA: TGTGCCAGCAGCGTAGCAGGGGGCGCCTTAGGAAACACCATATATTTT.

V and J are TRBV2 and TRBJ1-4; D unresolved. V dropped 6 bases and J dropped 3 bases, with 11 bases sitting between them. This CDR3 has 14 residues. The V gene's germline CDR1 is SNHLY and CDR2 FYNNEI. The DNA of the CDR3 is TGTGCCAGCAGATTTATTCAGGCTAATGAAAAACTGTTTTTT. As protein: CASRFIQANEKLFF.

The rearrangement uses TRBV6-5 and TRBJ2-5; the D gene is possibly TRBD1 (6 bases). The CDR3 spans 14 residues. Germline assignment: CDR1 MNHEY and CDR2 SVGAGI. Trimming took off 6 bases at V and 2 bases at J, with 13 bases between the two ends. The CDR3 DNA is TGTGCCAGCAGGGGACGGACAGCTCAAGAGACCCAGTACTTC. It yields the protein CASRGRTAQETQYF.

The chain has TRBV6-5 and TRBJ1-1; 8 nucleotides match TRBD1. CDR1 is MNHEY, CDR2 SVGAGI, per germline. This CDR3 region has 15 residues. V trimming: 7 bases; J trimming: 5 bases; junction bases outside the gene matches: 12. CDR3 loop: CASNTLDRGGTEAFF. CDR3 sequence (DNA): TGTGCCAGCAATACGCTCGACAGGGGTGGGACTGAAGCTTTCTTT.

The chain joins TRBV24-1 to TRBJ2-5; TRBD2 matches 7 bases. CDR3 size: 14 residues. Germline loops: CDR1 KGHDR, CDR2 SFDVKD. With V trimmed by 5 bases and J by 4 bases, 6 bases remained unmatched. CDR3 in DNA: TGTGCCACCAGTGTCTTGGGGGGGGGAGAGACCCAGTACTTC. Amino acid sequence: CATSVLGGGETQYF.

This chain joins TRBV27 and TRBJ2-7, with 8 bases fitting TRBD1. CDR1 and CDR2 from the germline V gene are MNHEY and SMNVEV (reference sequence). The CDR3 extends over 13 amino acids. The V and J ends lost 8 bases and 7 bases, in that order; junction bases with no gene match: 10. CDR3 sequence (DNA): TGTGCCAGCGGACCTACAGGGGGGCGGGAGCAGTACTTC. Its translation is CASGPTGGREQYF.

This clone was seen more than once but under ten times. The J gene is TRBJ1-6, the V gene TRBV6-5; D is uncertain. The CDR3 runs 14 residues. Germline-derived CDR1 and CDR2 are MNHEY and SVGAGI. The V gene lost 8 bases and the J gene lost 0 bases, with 8 bases spanning the gap. The CDR3 reads CASGTSSYNSPLHF. Written as DNA, the CDR3 is TGTGCCAGCGGTACGAGCTCCTATAATTCACCCCTCCACTTT.

The gene calls are TRBV3-1 (or the pseudogene TRBV3-2) and TRBJ2-7, with D uncertain. Germline CDR1 LGHDT, CDR2 YNNKEL (reference sequence). This CDR3 spans 15 amino acids. V lost 1 base, J lost 5 bases, and 15 bases lay in between. The CDR3 coding sequence is TGTGCCAGCAGCCAAGGTAAATCGCCAGATCACGAGCAGTACTTC. Translating it yields CASSQGKSPDHEQYF.

The chain employs TRBV6-6 and TRBJ1-3; the D is unclear. The V end was cut by 4 bases, the J end by 0 bases, with 10 bases between. This CDR3 has 15 residues. CDR1 is MNHNY and CDR2 is SVGAGI in the germline V gene (reference sequence). The CDR3 is CASSSQALSGNTIYF. The CDR3 DNA follows: TGTGCCAGCAGTTCTCAGGCGCTCTCTGGAAACACCATATATTTT.

The V and J genes are TRBV7-9 and TRBJ1-1; TRBD1 might be the D (5 bases). Germline V gene data show CDR1 as SEHNR and CDR2 as FQNEAQ (reference sequence). The CDR3 runs 14 residues. V lost 2 bases and J 4 bases, leaving 11 bases between the germline ends. The CDR3 DNA reads as TGTGCCAGCAGCTTACAACGGGGGATCACTGAAGCTTTCTTT. Translated, it gives CASSLQRGITEAFF.

V is TRBV6-5 and J is TRBJ1-1, with 7 bases lining up with TRBD1. The junction had 8 bases not matched to a gene; V was cut back by 6 bases and J by 4 bases. This CDR3 is 14 amino acids long. The germline V gene encodes CDR1 MNHEY and CDR2 SVGAGI. CDR3 region: CASSRQGRPTEAFF. In DNA, the CDR3 is TGTGCCAGCAGCCGACAGGGAAGACCCACTGAAGCTTTCTTT.

J is TRBJ1-5 and V is TRBV7-6, with 7 bases fitting TRBD1. This CDR3 spans 13 amino acids. Germline V gene sequence: CDR1 SGHVS, CDR2 FNYEAQ. The trim removed 4 bases at V and 4 bases at J, leaving 1 base unmatched. This chain's CDR3 is CASSWDRNQPQHF. CDR3 coding DNA: TGTGCCAGCAGCTGGGACAGAAATCAGCCCCAGCATTTT.

The CDR3 sequence is CASSPRSSGASNTGELFF. DNA of the CDR3: TGTGCCAGCTCACCAAGGTCTAGCGGGGCGTCTAACACCGGGGAGCTGTTTTTT. The V gene is TRBV18, the J gene TRBJ2-2; 9 bases agree with TRBD2. The V and J ends lost 2 bases and 2 bases, in that order; junction bases with no gene match: 9. Germline loops: CDR1 KGHSH, CDR2 LQKENI. CDR3 size: 18 residues.

The chain employs TRBV3-1 (or the pseudogene TRBV3-2) and TRBJ2-3; TRBD2 aligns across 10 bases. There are 16 residues in the CDR3. The V segment lost 3 bases and the J segment 4 bases; nucleotides outside the gene matches: 7. CDR1 is LGHDT and CDR2 is YNNKEL in the germline V gene (reference sequence). The CDR3 here is CASSQGSGGAPDTQYF. DNA of the CDR3: TGTGCCAGCAGCCAGGGGAGCGGGGGGGCCCCAGATACGCAGTATTTT.

This clone was recorded only once. This chain connects TRBV10-2 to TRBJ2-7, with D maybe TRBD2 (7 bases). Looked up from germline, CDR1 is WSHSY and CDR2 is SAAADI. V dropped 4 bases and J dropped 6 bases, with 19 bases sitting between them. The CDR3 sequence is 15 residues long. The CDR3 loop reads CASSGVGGEWGEQYF. The CDR3 coding sequence is TGCGCCAGCAGTGGAGTAGGGGGGGAATGGGGCGAGCAGTACTTC.

This clone was counted a few times. This sequence joins TRBV4-2 and TRBJ2-2; weak D call: TRBD2 (6 bases). V was pared by 4 bases and J by 5 bases, with 14 bases between. The CDR3 consists of 15 residues. Germline CDR1 LGHNA, CDR2 YNFKEQ. CDR3 sequence reads: CASSLVSSATGELFF. CDR3 nucleotide sequence: TGTGCCAGCAGCCTAGTCTCTAGCGCTACCGGGGAGCTGTTTTTT.

The V call is TRBV9, the J call TRBJ2-3, with D tentatively TRBD1 (7 bases). The CDR3 loop spans 15 amino acids. Germline CDR1 is SGDLS and CDR2 is YYNGEE. Trimming stripped 1 base from V and 3 bases from J, with 12 bases between. CDR3 region: CASSVLQGGTDTQYF. The CDR3 coding sequence is TGTGCCAGCAGCGTACTGCAGGGGGGAACAGATACGCAGTATTTT.

The V and J genes are TRBV7-9 and TRBJ2-5; tentatively, D is TRBD1 (6 bases). V was shortened by 0 bases and J by 6 bases, with 17 bases between the two germline ends. The germline V gene has CDR1 SEHNR and CDR2 FQNEAQ (reference sequence). The CDR3 extends over 16 amino acids. Here the CDR3 reads CASSLAQGNSGKTQYF. CDR3 nucleotide sequence: TGTGCCAGCAGCTTAGCGCAGGGGAACTCCGGGAAGACCCAGTACTTC.

The J gene is TRBJ2-1, the V gene TRBV15; 7 bases agree with TRBD2. Germline V lookup: CDR1 LNHNV, CDR2 YYDKDF (reference sequence). The CDR3 contains 14 residues. V trimming: 8 bases; J trimming: 8 bases; junction bases outside the gene matches: 12. DNA for the CDR3: TGTGCCACCCGGGGGGTATCAAATTTGGATGAGCAGTTCTTC. Protein sequence: CATRGVSNLDEQFF.

The chain recombines TRBV3-1 (or the pseudogene TRBV3-2) with TRBJ1-2; TRBD1 aligns across 7 bases. Germline CDR1 and CDR2: LGHDT and YNNKEL (reference sequence). The V and J ends lost 4 bases and 0 bases, in that order; junction bases with no gene match: 11. There are 17 residues in the CDR3. The CDR3 region is CASSPQGTTISNYGYTF. CDR3 bases: TGTGCCAGCAGCCCACAGGGGACAACCATTTCTAACTATGGCTACACCTTC.